These T cell receptor beta chains were read from a single sample in a study of vaccination effects on CD4 cells after COVID-19. These receptors lack a known antigen. Libraries were prepared by immunoSEQ multiplex PCR; TCRdb keeps only in-frame clonotypes and omits some of them. The sample includes 35,000 to 40,000 clones, roughly 79% of them seen just once. The material sequenced was CD4+ T cells from PBMCs cultured without peptide, taken before COVID-19 vaccination. These receptor sequences come from a human donor who received a COVID-19 vaccine. Each CDR3 is given with its conserved first and last residue. A D gene is named only where the DNA matches it firmly. Clone size is shown for a subset of rows, as once, few, many or a class of expanded clone.

J | D | V | size | DNA | CDR3
TRBJ2-3 | TRBD1 | TRBV29-1 | NA | TGCAGCGTTGAGCCAACGGGGCAGGGGGTGGCGGATACGCAGTATTTT | CSVEPTGQGVADTQYF
TRBJ1-2 | NA | TRBV30 | medium-sized | TGTGCCTGGTCGTTCGGGGGGCGAGACTATGGCTACACCTTC | CAWSFGGRDYGYTF
TRBJ2-7 | NA | TRBV4-1 | few | TGCGCCAGCAGCCAAGGCCTACGGGGCCCATACGAGCAGTACTTC | CASSQGLRGPYEQYF
TRBJ2-7 | NA | TRBV5-5 | NA | TGTGCCAGCAGCTCCCAGGGGCATGCTGCCTACGAGCAGTACTTC | CASSSQGHAAYEQYF
TRBJ1-1 | NA | TRBV3-1/TRBV3-2 | NA | TGTGCCAGCAGCTCACAGGGTTGGGGCGGGGACACTGAAGCTTTCTTT | CASSSQGWGGDTEAFF
TRBJ2-3 | TRBD1 | TRBV6-6 | NA | TGTGCCAGCAGTTACACTGTACAGGGGACCACAGATACGCAGTATTTT | CASSYTVQGTTDTQYF
TRBJ2-7 | NA | TRBV6-5 | NA | TGTGCCAGCAGGGATGGATACGAGCAGTACTTC | CASRDGYEQYF
TRBJ1-2 | NA | TRBV4-3 | NA | TGCGCCAGCAGCCAAGATTGGCAGCCCTATGGCTACACCTTC | CASSQDWQPYGYTF
TRBJ2-4 | TRBD2 | TRBV3-1/TRBV3-2 | once | TGTGCCAGCAGCGCGAGGACAGCGGGAGGTTCAGCCAAAAACATTCAGTACTTC | CASSARTAGGSAKNIQYF
TRBJ2-1 | NA | TRBV7-3 | NA | TGTGCCAGCAGTCGTGGACAGAGCTCCTACAATGAGCAGTTCTTC | CASSRGQSSYNEQFF
TRBJ1-2 | NA | TRBV4-2 | NA | TGTGCCAGCAGCCAAGATTTGGCGTCAGGGATTCGGCACACCTTC | CASSQDLASGIRHTF
TRBJ1-5 | NA | TRBV21-1 | NA | TGTGCCAGCAGCAAACAGACCCGACGAGGAAGCAATCAGCCCCAGCATTTT | CASSKQTRRGSNQPQHF
TRBJ2-6 | NA | TRBV4-2 | NA | TGTGCCAGCAGCCAAGGGGGCTCTGGGGCCAACGTCCTGACTTTC | CASSQGGSGANVLTF
TRBJ2-5 | NA | TRBV6-5 | NA | TGTGCCAGCAGTTACGGTGGATTAGAGACCCAGTACTTC | CASSYGGLETQYF
TRBJ1-2 | NA | TRBV4-2 | NA | TGTGCCAGCAGCCAAGAAGAGCAGGACGGGCGTTATGGCTACACCTTC | CASSQEEQDGRYGYTF
TRBJ2-3 | NA | TRBV7-9 | once | TGTGCCAGCAGCTTAGGAGAATGGGCCGATACGCAGTATTTT | CASSLGEWADTQYF